Below are 32 T cell receptor beta chains sequenced from a single sample in a study of blood T cell repertoires in COVID-19. TCRdb's copy holds only in-frame clones and misses some; the assay was immunoSEQ multiplex PCR. Counted here are around 58,000 clones, 80% to 90% occurring once; the ten biggest clones make up around 4%. Sequenced material: PBMCs or T cells enriched from blood (not recorded which). The receptors shown here come from a woman between 40 and 50 years old with acute COVID-19.

The chain recombines TRBV2 with TRBJ2-7; D might be TRBD1 (6 bases). Trimming shortened V by 7 bases and J by 6 bases, and 16 bases separated the two germline ends. The V gene's germline CDR1 is SNHLY and CDR2 FYNNEI. CDR3 length: 13 amino acids. CDR3 protein: CASKESGGTEQYF. The CDR3 DNA follows: TGTGCCAGCAAGGAATCTGGGGGCACCGAGCAGTACTTC.

The chain employs TRBV4-1 and TRBJ1-3; TRBD1 aligns across 11 bases. V shed 1 base and J 8 bases; nucleotides not matched to a gene: 7. Germline loops: CDR1 MGHRA, CDR2 YSYEKL. The CDR3 length is 16 residues. Here the CDR3 reads CASSQVLGQGAYTIYF. The CDR3 coding sequence is TGCGCCAGCAGCCAAGTCCTAGGACAGGGGGCTTACACCATATATTTT.

This clone was seen a few times. The genes are TRBV11-2 and TRBJ2-7; D remains ambiguous. V lost 3 bases to trimming and J lost 2 bases, with 11 bases between them. The CDR3 has 14 residues. Germline V gene sequence: CDR1 SGHAT, CDR2 FQNNGV. CDR3 sequence: CASSFHRGTYEQYF. CDR3 in DNA: TGTGCCAGCAGCTTTCATCGAGGAACCTACGAGCAGTACTTC. The full variable domain, its missing parts supplied by reference TRBV11-2 and TRBJ2-7, is EAGVAQSPRYKIIEKRQSVAFWCNPISGHATLYWYQQILGQGPKLLIQFQNNGVVDDSQLPKDRFSAERLKGVDSTLKIQPAKLEDSAVYLCASSFHRGTYEQYFGPGTRLTVT.

The chain joins TRBV27 to TRBJ1-2, with no clear D. CDR1 and CDR2 (germline): MNHEY, SMNVEV (reference sequence). CDR3 length: 14 amino acids. With 2 bases removed from V and 8 bases from J, the gap between germline ends came to 15 bases. The CDR3 sequence: CASSLSFRGWGYTF. In nucleotides, the CDR3 is TGTGCCAGCAGTTTAAGTTTCCGAGGTTGGGGCTACACCTTC.

This chain links TRBV4-1 with TRBJ2-7; 10 bases align to TRBD2. Germline loops: CDR1 MGHRA, CDR2 YSYEKL. Trimming at V came to 1 base and at J to 0 bases, leaving 6 bases not matched to a gene. The CDR3 has 17 residues. The chain's CDR3 is CASSQAASGSPSYEQYF. Written as DNA, the CDR3 is TGCGCCAGCAGCCAAGCGGCTAGCGGGAGCCCCTCCTACGAGCAGTACTTC.

The rearrangement uses TRBV6-5 and TRBJ1-5, with 9 bases matching TRBD1. V lost 10 bases, J lost 5 bases, and 6 bases stayed unmatched. Germline CDR1 and CDR2: MNHEY and SVGAGI. CDR3 size: 13 residues. The CDR3 DNA sequence: TGTGCCACCAAGGGACAGGGTGATCAGCCCCAGCATTTT. It specifies CATKGQGDQPQHF.

This clone was counted a few times. As DNA, the CDR3 is TGCGCCAGCAGCGTAAGGGGAACCGGGGAGCTGTTTTTT. Translated: CASSVRGTGELFF. The chain couples TRBV5-1 to TRBJ2-2; maybe TRBD1 (5 bases). CDR3 size: 13 residues. Trimming cost V 4 bases and J 5 bases, with 9 bases left between them. Germline-derived CDR1 and CDR2 are SGHRS and YFSETQ.

V usage is TRBV19 and J usage is TRBJ1-2; possibly TRBD1 for D (6 bases). Per the germline V gene, CDR1 is LNHDA and CDR2 is SQIVND (reference sequence). V was trimmed by 6 bases and J by 2 bases, leaving 19 bases between them. The CDR3 runs to 16 residues. The CDR3 bases are TGTGCCAGTAGCAAAGCAGGGGCCATGGAGAACTATGGCTACACCTTC. Encoded protein: CASSKAGAMENYGYTF. The whole variable domain, filled in from reference TRBV19 and TRBJ1-2, reads DGGITQSPKYLFRKEGQNVTLSCEQNLNHDAMYWYRQDPGQGLRLIYYSQIVNDFQKGDIAEGYSVSREKKESFPLTVTSAQKNPTAFYLCASSKAGAMENYGYTFGSGTRLTVV.

The chain links TRBV7-2 to TRBJ2-2; D is perhaps TRBD2 (5 bases). CDR1 is SGHTA, CDR2 FQGNSA, per germline. Trimming left V 8 bases short and J 1 base short, with 8 bases between. CDR3 length: 13 residues. The CDR3 sequence: CASGELNTGELFF. The DNA for the CDR3 is TGTGCCAGCGGGGAGCTGAACACCGGGGAGCTGTTTTTT.

The chain carries TRBV6-1 and TRBJ2-1; 11 bases map to TRBD2. Unmatched junction bases numbered 4, after V lost 1 base and J lost 8 bases. Germline V gene lookup returns CDR1 MNHNS and CDR2 SASEGT. There are 15 residues in the CDR3. The CDR3 loop reads CASSEGLAGWDEQFF. The CDR3 bases are TGTGCCAGCAGTGAAGGACTAGCGGGGTGGGATGAGCAGTTCTTC.

The J gene is TRBJ2-7, the V gene TRBV10-3; 8 positions agree with TRBD1. The germline V gene encodes CDR1 ENHRY and CDR2 SYGVKD. This CDR3 is built from 15 residues. After removal of 7 bases from V and 0 bases from J, the junction contained 8 bases not matched to a gene. The CDR3 DNA is TGTGCCATCATCGCCGGGACAGGTAGCTCCTACGAGCAGTACGTC. It codes for CAIIAGTGSSYEQYV.

This rearrangement joins TRBV28 to TRBJ2-3; weak D call: TRBD2 (5 bases). Trimming cost V 7 bases and J 2 bases, with 13 bases left between them. Germline CDR1 MDHEN, CDR2 SYDVKM. The CDR3 runs to 14 residues. CDR3 coding DNA: TGTGCCAGCACACGCGCGGGCACCACAGATACGCAGTATTTT. Its translation is CASTRAGTTDTQYF.

The chain uses TRBV7-9 and TRBJ2-2; D perhaps matches TRBD1 (5 bases). Germline lookup yields CDR1 SEHNR and CDR2 FQNEAQ (reference sequence). The CDR3 runs 13 residues. The germline V and J ends were trimmed by 1 base and 5 bases, with 5 bases remaining between them. CDR3 DNA: TGTGCCAGCAGCTTAGACAGGACCGGGGAGCTGTTTTTT. Translated, it gives CASSLDRTGELFF.

V and J are TRBV7-2 and TRBJ1-4; D is unresolved. This CDR3 region has 16 residues. V was cut by 2 bases and J by 3 bases, with 13 bases left in between. Germline CDR1 is SGHTA and CDR2 is FQGNSA. CDR3 in DNA: TGTGCCAGCAGCTTAACTCCCCGGAGGGCTAATGAAAAACTGTTTTTT. Translation: CASSLTPRRANEKLFF.

This clone was found once. The J gene is TRBJ1-4, the V gene TRBV19, with D uncertain. The germline V gene has CDR1 LNHDA and CDR2 SQIVND (reference sequence). Trimming removed 3 bases at V and 6 bases at J, with 20 bases between. CDR3 length: 17 residues. The CDR3 reads CASSIYPGKLGDEKLFF. CDR3 coding DNA: TGTGCCAGTAGTATCTACCCGGGTAAACTTGGAGATGAAAAACTGTTTTTT.

The chain employs TRBV9 and TRBJ2-1; TRBD2 agrees at 10 bases. Germline assignment: CDR1 SGDLS and CDR2 YYNGEE. V shed 0 bases, J shed 4 bases, and the junction held 1 base outside the gene matches. The CDR3 consists of 15 residues. CDR3 DNA: TGTGCCAGCAGCGTAGGAGCGGGAGGGTACAATGAGCAGTTCTTC. Translated, it gives CASSVGAGGYNEQFF.

The V and J genes are TRBV28 and TRBJ2-3; D not resolved. The CDR3 contains 13 residues. Germline CDR1 reads MDHEN; CDR2 reads SYDVKM. V lost 5 bases and J 4 bases, leaving 10 bases between the germline ends. This CDR3 reads CASSPPGPDTQYF. The CDR3, as DNA: TGTGCCAGCAGTCCCCCGGGTCCAGATACGCAGTATTTT.

The V and J genes are TRBV29-1 and TRBJ1-1, with a weak D call TRBD1 (5 bases). CDR1 is SQVTM and CDR2 is ANQGSEA in the germline V gene. The V gene lost 5 bases and the J gene lost 3 bases, with 13 bases spanning the gap. CDR3 length equals 13 residues. The CDR3 DNA is TGCAGCGTTTCCTTACGGGGGGACACTGAAGCTTTCTTT. Its protein is CSVSLRGDTEAFF.

The rearrangement links TRBV7-9 to TRBJ2-3; D is possibly TRBD2 (5 bases). Trimming removed 7 bases at V and 4 bases at J, with 9 bases between. The germline CDR1 and CDR2 sequences are SEHNR and FQNEAQ (reference sequence). The CDR3 has 12 amino acids. This CDR3 reads CASTFGADTQYF. The CDR3 nucleotides read TGTGCCAGCACCTTCGGGGCAGATACGCAGTATTTT. The full variable domain, rest sourced from reference TRBV7-9 and TRBJ2-3, is DTGVSQNPRHKITKRGQNVTFRCDPISEHNRLYWYRQTLGQGPEFLTYFQNEAQLEKSRLLSDRFSAERPKGSFSTLEIQRTEQGDSAMYLCASTFGADTQYFGPGTRLTVL.

The rearrangement uses TRBV7-3 and TRBJ2-1; 7 bases align to TRBD2. CDR3 length: 16 amino acids. With 2 bases clipped from V and 0 bases from J, the junction kept 4 bases outside the gene matches. The V gene's germline CDR1 is SGHTA and CDR2 FQGTGA. CDR3 protein: CASSLFGGSSYNEQFF. Written as DNA, the CDR3 is TGTGCCAGCAGCTTATTTGGCGGGAGCTCCTACAATGAGCAGTTCTTC.

The chain has TRBV4-2 and TRBJ2-6; possibly TRBD2 for D (5 bases). Germline CDR1 reads LGHNA; CDR2 reads YNFKEQ. Trimming removed 1 base from V and 1 base from J, with 8 bases in between. The CDR3 runs 16 residues. The CDR3 loop reads CASSQGWRSGANVLTF. Here the CDR3 DNA reads TGTGCCAGCAGCCAAGGTTGGAGGTCTGGGGCCAACGTCCTGACTTTC.

The V gene is TRBV6-5, the J gene TRBJ1-4; D gene uncertain. The CDR3 has 11 amino acids. CDR1 MNHEY and CDR2 SVGAGI come from the germline V gene. V shed 7 bases and J shed 5 bases, with 5 bases lying between them. CDR3 bases: TGTGCCAGCACCGGGAATGAAAAACTGTTTTTT. Translated: CASTGNEKLFF.

The chain uses TRBV7-9 and TRBJ2-6; maybe TRBD1 (6 bases). Germline V gene data show CDR1 as SEHNR and CDR2 as FQNEAQ (reference sequence). CDR3 length: 19 residues. Between the trimmed V and J ends, which lost 4 bases and 0 bases, there was a span of 19 bases. The CDR3: CASSSTTGSDYSGANVLTF. CDR3 DNA: TGTGCCAGCAGCTCAACAACAGGGTCGGATTACTCTGGGGCCAACGTCCTGACTTTC.

This chain joins TRBV7-8 and TRBJ1-1, with D tentatively TRBD1 (5 bases). The length of the CDR3 is 14 residues. Germline-derived CDR1 and CDR2 are SGHVS and FQNEAQ. V gave up 3 bases and J gave up 2 bases, with 10 bases separating them. The CDR3: CASSLGQLNTEAFF. For the CDR3, the DNA is TGTGCCAGCAGCTTGGGGCAGCTAAACACTGAAGCTTTCTTT.

The chain employs TRBV11-3 and TRBJ2-3; TRBD2 aligns across 9 bases. The germline V gene encodes CDR1 SGHNT and CDR2 YENEEA. Trimming at V came to 1 base and at J to 0 bases, leaving 2 bases not matched to a gene. This CDR3 is built from 16 residues. In nucleotides, the CDR3 is TGTGCCAGCAGCTTAGGAACTAGCGGGAGCACAGATACGCAGTATTTT. This encodes CASSLGTSGSTDTQYF.

V is TRBV18 and J is TRBJ1-4, with 7 positions matching TRBD1. The germline V gene encodes CDR1 KGHSH and CDR2 LQKENI. J gave up 0 bases and V 3 bases, and 13 bases lay outside the gene matches. The CDR3 is made up of 19 amino acids. CDR3 protein: CASSPGLGTASATNEKLFF. The CDR3 nucleotides are TGTGCCAGCTCACCTGGGCTCGGGACAGCTTCGGCAACTAATGAAAAACTGTTTTTT.

This sequence joins TRBV27 and TRBJ2-7; 9 bases are a match to TRBD1. The ends lost 7 bases at V and 1 base at J; junction bases unmatched: 11. The germline gives CDR1 MNHEY, CDR2 SMNVEV (reference sequence). The CDR3 spans 16 residues. The DNA for the CDR3 is TGTGCCAGCACCTTAAGAAGGGACAGGGCTTCCTACGAGCAGTACTTC. Its translation: CASTLRRDRASYEQYF.

The rearrangement uses TRBV11-3 and TRBJ2-1; 8 nucleotides line up with TRBD1. This CDR3 has 15 amino acids. J was trimmed by 1 base and V by 4 bases; bases with no gene match: 3. The germline CDR1 and CDR2 sequences are SGHNT and YENEEA. The DNA for the CDR3 is TGTGCCAGCAGCTCCCGGACAGGGTCCTACAATGAGCAGTTCTTC. Translation gives CASSSRTGSYNEQFF.

The chain uses TRBV3-1 (or the pseudogene TRBV3-2) and TRBJ2-2; 8 bases align to TRBD1. This CDR3 has 15 residues. Germline V gene sequence: CDR1 LGHDT, CDR2 YNNKEL (reference sequence). V trimming: 3 bases; J trimming: 9 bases; junction bases outside the gene matches: 9. CDR3 DNA sequence: TGTGCCAGCAGCCATGGACAGGGCCGGCTTAGGGAGCTGTTTTTT. Translation: CASSHGQGRLRELFF.

The V call is TRBV5-5, the J call TRBJ1-6, with D possibly TRBD1 on 5 matching bases. The V end lost 4 bases, the J end lost 6 bases, and 14 bases lay between the germline ends. CDR1 SGHKS and CDR2 YYEKEE come from the germline V gene (reference sequence). CDR3 length: 15 amino acids. The CDR3 sequence is CASSSRQNLNSPLHF. In DNA, the CDR3 is TGTGCCAGCAGCAGCCGACAGAACCTTAATTCACCCCTCCACTTT.

The rearrangement links TRBV11-2 to TRBJ2-1, with 9 nucleotides matching TRBD2. Unmatched junction bases numbered 12, after V lost 5 bases and J lost 7 bases. CDR1 is SGHAT and CDR2 is FQNNGV in the germline V gene. The CDR3 sequence is 16 residues long. The DNA of the CDR3 is TGTGCCAGCAGCCCCCCAGGTAGCGGGAGATTGAATGAGCAGTTCTTC. The encoded protein is CASSPPGSGRLNEQFF.

The chain joins TRBV3-1 (or the pseudogene TRBV3-2) to TRBJ1-6, with D uncertain. This CDR3 region has 15 residues. CDR1 and CDR2 from the germline V gene are LGHDT and YNNKEL (reference sequence). V was pared by 2 bases and J by 7 bases, with 12 bases between. For the CDR3, the DNA is TGTGCCAGCAGCCAACTACGGACTGAGAATTCACCCCTCCACTTT. Protein: CASSQLRTENSPLHF.